This entry describes one T cell receptor (beta chain). What it binds is unknown. Trimming removed 1 base from V and 8 bases from J; junction bases left unmatched: 3. Germline V gene data show CDR1 as LGHNA and CDR2 as YNFKEQ. The CDR3 is made up of 15 amino acids. This specimen comes from a study of metastatic and nonmetastatic thyroid tumors. Looking at the study overall: Malignant and benign thyroid patients had repertoires compared in peripheral blood and tumor or nodule tissue. Study conclusions and caveats: In blood and tumor, TCR beta diversity was reportedly significantly higher in malignant thyroid tumors than in benign nodules.

In the original workflow: CDR3 differences across clinicopathological groups were used to build a distant-metastasis classifier for papillary thyroid cancer. TCRdb used MiXCR to call clones anew from the PCR reads. The V and J calls were determined by TCRdb, not by the authors. The repertoire holds 20,000 to 25,000 clones, with roughly 21% as singletons. Patients were all untreated before their thyroid surgery. The sequencing input was blood. This clonotype was sampled from a female donor with papillary thyroid cancer or a benign thyroid nodule (not recorded which). Some clones in this sample may be carry-over from other donors' samples. V is TRBV4-2 and J is TRBJ2-1; 12 nucleotides agree with TRBD2. The CDR3 loop is CASSQGLAGVDEQFF. The CDR3 DNA reads as TGTGCCAGCAGCCAAGGACTAGCGGGAGTGGATGAGCAGTTCTTC.